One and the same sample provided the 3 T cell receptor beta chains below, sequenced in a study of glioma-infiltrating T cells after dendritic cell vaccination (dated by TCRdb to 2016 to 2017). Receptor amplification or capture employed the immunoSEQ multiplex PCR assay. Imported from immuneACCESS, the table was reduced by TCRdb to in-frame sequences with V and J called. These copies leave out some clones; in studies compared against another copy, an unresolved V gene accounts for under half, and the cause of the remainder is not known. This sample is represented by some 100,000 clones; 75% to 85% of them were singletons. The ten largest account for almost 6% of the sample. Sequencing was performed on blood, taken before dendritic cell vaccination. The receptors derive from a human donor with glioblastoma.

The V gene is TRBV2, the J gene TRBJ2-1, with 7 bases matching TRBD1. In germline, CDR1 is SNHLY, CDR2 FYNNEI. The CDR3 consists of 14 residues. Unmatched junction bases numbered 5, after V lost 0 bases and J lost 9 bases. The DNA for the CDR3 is TGTGCCAGCAGTGAAGCGAGGACAGGACTTGAGCAGTTCTTC. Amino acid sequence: CASSEARTGLEQFF.

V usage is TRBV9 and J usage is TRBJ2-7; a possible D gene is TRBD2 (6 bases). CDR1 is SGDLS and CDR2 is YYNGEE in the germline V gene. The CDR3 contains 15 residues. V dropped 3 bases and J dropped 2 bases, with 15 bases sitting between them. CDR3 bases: TGTGCCAGCAGCGCAGGGCTAGCGACTACCTACGAGCAGTACTTC. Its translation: CASSAGLATTYEQYF.

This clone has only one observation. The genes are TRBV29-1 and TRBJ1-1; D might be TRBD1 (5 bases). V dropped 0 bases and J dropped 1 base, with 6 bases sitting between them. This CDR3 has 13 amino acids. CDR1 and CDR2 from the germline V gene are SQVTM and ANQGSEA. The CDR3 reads CSVEDDRNTEAFF. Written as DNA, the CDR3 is TGCAGCGTTGAAGATGACAGGAACACTGAAGCTTTCTTT.